One and the same sample provided the 19 T cell receptor beta chains below, sequenced in a study of CD8+CD57+ T cells in acquired aplastic anemia listed by TCRdb under 2018. The sequencer was an Illumina HiSeq 2000. Profiling of TCR beta VDJ combinations and CDR3 sequences used genomic DNA as the template. The raw public reads went through TCRdb reprocessing: fastp at Q25, MiXCR clone calling, in-frame beta chains kept. Rows with one shared CDR3 protein collapse into an entry with the most common genes and DNA. This sample gives under 500,000 distinct CDR3 sequences in total; more than 25% of them show up just once. In total, the top ten clones hold under 0.95% of the sample. The patients picked for sequencing were ones in whom flow cytometry had shown an expansion of CD8+CD57+ cells. Material for sequencing was sorted CD4+, CD8+, or CD8+CD57+ T cells (not recorded which) from PBMCs. These TCRs come from a human donor with aplastic anemia.

The V gene is TRBV19, the J gene TRBJ1-5; D is unresolved. Germline CDR1 LNHDA, CDR2 SQIVND (reference sequence). Trimming left V 3 bases short and J 0 bases short, with 12 bases between. The CDR3 consists of 16 residues. The CDR3 sequence is CASSMLDRYSNQPQHF. DNA of the CDR3: TGTGCCAGTAGTATGTTGGACCGCTATAGCAATCAGCCCCAGCATTTT.

This clonotype was counted a single time. The gene calls are TRBV7-2 and TRBJ2-3; TRBD1 is a possible D gene (6 bases). The V end was cut by 5 bases, the J end by 4 bases, with 13 bases between. The CDR3 covers 14 residues. CDR1 is SGHTA and CDR2 is FQGNSA in the germline V gene. The CDR3, as DNA: TGTGCCAGCAGCACCGGGACACCCGCAGATACGCAGTATTTT. This translates into CASSTGTPADTQYF.

This clonotype was observed a few times. This chain joins TRBV6-1 and TRBJ2-3; the match to TRBD1 covers 7 bases. Trimming cost V 6 bases and J 5 bases; bases outside gene matches: 2. The germline V gene has CDR1 MNHNS and CDR2 SASEGT. The CDR3 length is 12 residues. The DNA for the CDR3 is TGTGCCAGCAGGACAGGGAAAGATACGCAGTATTTT. Translating gives CASRTGKDTQYF.

The chain combines TRBV7-8 with TRBJ2-5; 11 bases fit TRBD2. Germline CDR1 and CDR2: SGHVS and FQNEAQ. The CDR3 runs to 17 residues. Losses at the gene ends were 4 bases for V and 3 bases for J; bases not matched to a gene: 10. This CDR3 reads CASSSEPGLAEKETQYF. Written as DNA, the CDR3 is TGTGCCAGCAGCTCAGAACCGGGACTAGCGGAGAAAGAGACCCAGTACTTC.

This clonotype has a handful of counts. The chain joins TRBV6-1 to TRBJ2-7; D is unclear. The V and J ends lost 4 bases and 4 bases respectively, with 14 bases between them. The CDR3 is 14 residues long. Germline loops: CDR1 MNHNS, CDR2 SASEGT. CDR3 in DNA: TGTGCCAGCAGTGTGGGCCGTAACGAATACGAGCAGTACTTC. Protein product: CASSVGRNEYEQYF.

V is TRBV2 and J is TRBJ2-7, with 10 bases lining up with TRBD2. V shed 2 bases and J 3 bases; nucleotides not matched to a gene: 1. CDR3 length: 14 amino acids. CDR1 is SNHLY, CDR2 FYNNEI, per germline. The CDR3 DNA reads as TGTGCCAGCAGTGAACAGCGGGAGGGCTACGAGCAGTACTTC. It specifies CASSEQREGYEQYF.

This chain links TRBV19 with TRBJ2-1, with a weak D call TRBD1 (5 bases). The CDR3 loop spans 14 amino acids. Germline CDR1 reads LNHDA; CDR2 reads SQIVND (reference sequence). V shed 10 bases and J shed 3 bases, with 16 bases lying between them. The CDR3 here is CATQGPNFYNEQFF. In nucleotides, the CDR3 is TGTGCCACGCAGGGCCCCAACTTCTACAATGAGCAGTTCTTC.

The DNA of the CDR3 is TGTGCCAGCAGCATTTCTAGCGTAGAAACGTACAATGAGCAGTTCTTC. Encoded protein: CASSISSVETYNEQFF. The V gene is TRBV7-4, the J gene TRBJ2-1; D is perhaps TRBD2 (6 bases). V gave up 5 bases and J gave up 4 bases, with 18 bases separating them. The CDR3 is made up of 16 amino acids. The germline gives CDR1 SGHVT, CDR2 SQSDAQ. Full variable domain (missing parts from reference TRBV7-4 and TRBJ2-1): GAGVSQSPRYKVAKRGRDVALRCDSISGHVTLYWYRQTLGQGSEVLTYSQSDAQRDKSGRPSGRFSAERPERSVSTLKIQRTEQGDSAVYLCASSISSVETYNEQFFGPGTRLTVL.

This clonotype was counted once. Sequence at one end of the junction differs from germline and may be a read error. The genes are TRBV6-2 or TRBV6-3 and TRBJ1-2; D uncertain. Germline loops: CDR1 MNHEY, CDR2 SVGEGT. The CDR3 length is 18 residues. CDR3 protein: CAISYSTGKGGSNYGYTF. For the CDR3, the DNA is TGTGCCATCAGTTACTCGACGGGCAAGGGAGGTTCGAACTATGGCTACACCTTC.

This clonotype was recorded a few times. A much larger clonotype is one base distant, so this may be a read error. The genes are TRBV2 and TRBJ2-7; D tentatively reads TRBD1 or TRBD2 (5 bases each). V lost 8 bases and J lost 9, with 14 bases in between. This CDR3 spans 11 amino acids. Looked up from germline, CDR1 is SNHLY and CDR2 is FYNNEI. The CDR3 DNA sequence: TGTGCCAGCGGGGGAGAAGACGGGCAGTACTTC. Translated: CASGGEDGQYF.

Only a few counts were recorded for this clonotype. The chain couples TRBV20-1 to TRBJ1-2, with 7 bases matching TRBD1. Unmatched junction bases numbered 11, after V lost 4 bases and J lost 6 bases. The germline gives CDR1 DFQATT, CDR2 SNEGSKA (reference sequence). This CDR3 spans 14 amino acids. CDR3 in amino acids: CSATTRGQPDGYTF. For the CDR3, the DNA is TGCAGTGCTACGACCCGGGGACAGCCAGATGGCTACACCTTC.

On this clonotype: Sequence at one end of the junction differs from germline and may be a read error. The chain recombines TRBV11-2 with TRBJ2-1; no reliable D call. The length of the CDR3 is 15 residues. Germline V gene data show CDR1 as SGHAT and CDR2 as FQNNGV. The CDR3 DNA reads TGTGTCAGCAGCGCTAATGCCGGGCGGCCCAGTGAGCAGTTCTTC. Its protein product is CVSSANAGRPSEQFF.

CDR3 DNA: TGTGCCAGCAGTGTCACAGATTTGTTCGCGAACACCGGGGAGCTGTTTTTT. The encoded protein is CASSVTDLFANTGELFF. The genes are TRBV2 and TRBJ2-2; D is uncertain. Germline V gives CDR1 SNHLY, CDR2 FYNNEI. The CDR3 runs 17 residues. The V end lost 4 bases, the J end lost 0 bases, and 15 bases lay between the germline ends.

This clonotype was counted at least ten times. J is TRBJ1-5 and V is TRBV10-2, with 12 bases fitting TRBD1. The V gene's germline CDR1 is WSHSY and CDR2 SAAADI. This CDR3 spans 15 amino acids. J lost 6 bases, V lost 6 bases, and 6 bases had no gene match. CDR3 nucleotide sequence: TGCGCCAGCAGAGAAGGGACAGGGGGCACTCAGCCCCAGCATTTT. It is translated as CASREGTGGTQPQHF.

This clonotype was counted only a few times. The CDR3 DNA reads as TGCGCCAGCAGCTTGGTGGGGGGAGATGGAGCCAACGTCCTGACTTTC. It yields the protein CASSLVGGDGANVLTF. V usage is TRBV5-1 and J usage is TRBJ2-6, with a weak D call TRBD2 (6 bases). Germline assignment: CDR1 SGHRS and CDR2 YFSETQ. The CDR3 is 16 residues long. Trimming removed 0 bases from V and 7 bases from J, with 14 bases in between.

The V gene is TRBV6-1, the J gene TRBJ2-3; TRBD1 matches 8 bases. The CDR3 contains 15 residues. Trimming cost V 3 bases and J 4 bases; bases outside gene matches: 6. Per the germline V gene, CDR1 is MNHNS and CDR2 is SASEGT. The CDR3 coding sequence is TGTGCCAGCAGTGATAAGACAGGGGACGCAGATACGCAGTATTTT. It codes for CASSDKTGDADTQYF.

This clonotype was seen at least ten times. The gene calls are TRBV20-1 and TRBJ2-7; D is uncertain. CDR1 and CDR2 (germline): DFQATT, SNEGSKA (reference sequence). Between the trimmed V and J ends, which lost 0 bases and 5 bases, there was a span of 11 bases. The CDR3 is 13 residues long. The CDR3: CSARDLEPHEQYF. CDR3 bases: TGCAGTGCTAGAGATCTGGAGCCTCACGAGCAGTACTTC.

The chain uses TRBV20-1 and TRBJ1-3, with 7 positions matching TRBD1. Trimming removed 6 bases from V and 12 bases from J; junction bases left unmatched: 14. The CDR3 has 13 residues. Germline assignment: CDR1 DFQATT and CDR2 SNEGSKA (reference sequence). This CDR3 is CSALTGRADIIYF. As DNA, the CDR3 is TGCAGTGCCTTGACAGGGAGGGCGGACATCATATATTTT.

This clonotype showed up many times. The rearrangement uses TRBV10-2 and TRBJ2-7; 7 bases are a match to TRBD1. J lost 2 bases, V lost 1 base, and 8 bases had no gene match. The germline gives CDR1 WSHSY, CDR2 SAAADI. The CDR3 is made up of 16 amino acids. The CDR3 is CASSEYLGGTTYEQYF. CDR3 nucleotides: TGCGCCAGCAGTGAGTATTTAGGGGGCACCACCTACGAGCAGTACTTC.